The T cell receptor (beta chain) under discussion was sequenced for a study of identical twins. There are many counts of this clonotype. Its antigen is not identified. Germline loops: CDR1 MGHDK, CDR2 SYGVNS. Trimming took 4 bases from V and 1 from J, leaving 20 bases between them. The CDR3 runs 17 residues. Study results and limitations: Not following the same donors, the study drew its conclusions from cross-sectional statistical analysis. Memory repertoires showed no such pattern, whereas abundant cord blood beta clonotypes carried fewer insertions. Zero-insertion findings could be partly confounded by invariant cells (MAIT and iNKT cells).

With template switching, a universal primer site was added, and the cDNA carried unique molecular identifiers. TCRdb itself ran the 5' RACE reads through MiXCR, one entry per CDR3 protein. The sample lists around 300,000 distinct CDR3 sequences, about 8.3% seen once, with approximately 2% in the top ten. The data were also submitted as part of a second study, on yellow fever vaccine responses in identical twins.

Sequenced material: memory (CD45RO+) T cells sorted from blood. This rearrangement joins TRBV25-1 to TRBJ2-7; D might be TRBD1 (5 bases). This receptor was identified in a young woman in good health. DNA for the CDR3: TGTGCCAGCAGTGGCGCCCCTGGGGCCGGCCTTTCCTACGAGCAGTACTTC. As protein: CASSGAPGAGLSYEQYF.